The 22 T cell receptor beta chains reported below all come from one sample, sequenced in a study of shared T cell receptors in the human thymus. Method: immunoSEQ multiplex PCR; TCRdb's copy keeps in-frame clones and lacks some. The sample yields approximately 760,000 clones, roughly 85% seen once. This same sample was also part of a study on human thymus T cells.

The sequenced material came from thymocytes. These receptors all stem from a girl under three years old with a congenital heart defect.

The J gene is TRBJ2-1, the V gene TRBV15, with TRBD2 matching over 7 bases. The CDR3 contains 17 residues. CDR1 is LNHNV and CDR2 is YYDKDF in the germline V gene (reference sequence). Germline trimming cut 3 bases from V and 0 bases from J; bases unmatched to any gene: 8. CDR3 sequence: CATSSLYGDYSYNEQFF. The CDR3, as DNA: TGTGCCACCAGCAGCCTCTACGGGGACTACTCCTACAATGAGCAGTTCTTC.

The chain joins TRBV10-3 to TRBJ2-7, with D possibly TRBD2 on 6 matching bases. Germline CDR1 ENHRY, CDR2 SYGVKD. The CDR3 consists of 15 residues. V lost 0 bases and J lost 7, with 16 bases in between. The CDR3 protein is CAISESPGDQREQYF. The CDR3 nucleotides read TGTGCCATCAGTGAGTCCCCGGGGGACCAGCGAGAGCAGTACTTC.

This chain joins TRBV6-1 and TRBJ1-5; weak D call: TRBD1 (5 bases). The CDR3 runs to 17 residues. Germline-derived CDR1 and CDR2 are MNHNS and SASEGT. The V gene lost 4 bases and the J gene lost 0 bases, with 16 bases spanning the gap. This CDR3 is CASSVGIGGYSNQPQHF. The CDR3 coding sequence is TGTGCCAGCAGTGTAGGAATCGGGGGGTATAGCAATCAGCCCCAGCATTTT.

The CDR3 here is CASSLALAGPHYEQYF. The CDR3 DNA is TGCGCCAGCAGCTTGGCTCTAGCGGGGCCCCACTACGAGCAGTACTTC. The chain recombines TRBV5-1 with TRBJ2-7; 9 bases line up with TRBD2. Trimming removed 0 bases from V and 3 bases from J; junction bases left unmatched: 7. The germline CDR1 and CDR2 sequences are SGHRS and YFSETQ. This CDR3 is 16 amino acids long.

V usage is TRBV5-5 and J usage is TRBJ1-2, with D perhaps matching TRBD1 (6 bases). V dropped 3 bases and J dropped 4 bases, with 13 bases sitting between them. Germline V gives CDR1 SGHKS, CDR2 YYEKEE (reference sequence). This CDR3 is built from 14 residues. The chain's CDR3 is CASSCLEGGYGYTF. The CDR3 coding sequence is TGTGCCAGCAGCTGTCTAGAAGGGGGCTATGGCTACACCTTC.

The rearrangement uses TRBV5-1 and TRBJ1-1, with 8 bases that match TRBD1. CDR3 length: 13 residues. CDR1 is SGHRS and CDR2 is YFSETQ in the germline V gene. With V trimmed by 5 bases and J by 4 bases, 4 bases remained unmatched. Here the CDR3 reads CASRPDRATEAFF. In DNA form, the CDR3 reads TGCGCCAGCAGGCCGGACAGGGCCACTGAAGCTTTCTTT.

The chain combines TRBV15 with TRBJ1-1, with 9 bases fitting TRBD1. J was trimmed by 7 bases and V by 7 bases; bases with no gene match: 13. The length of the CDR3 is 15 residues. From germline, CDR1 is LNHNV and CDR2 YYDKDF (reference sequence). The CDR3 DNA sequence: TGTGCCACCAAACCCCCCTTCGACAGGGGGGATGAAGCTTTCTTT. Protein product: CATKPPFDRGDEAFF.

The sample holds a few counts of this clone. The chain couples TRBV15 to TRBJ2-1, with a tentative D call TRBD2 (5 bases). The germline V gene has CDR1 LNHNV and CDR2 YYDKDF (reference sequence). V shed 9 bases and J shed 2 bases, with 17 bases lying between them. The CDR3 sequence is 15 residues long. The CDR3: CATSRAAVPYNEQFF. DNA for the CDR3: TGTGCCACGTCGCGGGCGGCTGTACCCTACAATGAGCAGTTCTTC. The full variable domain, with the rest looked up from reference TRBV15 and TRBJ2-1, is DAMVIQNPRYQVTQFGKPVTLSCSQTLNHNVMYWYQQKSSQAPKLLFHYYDKDFNNEADTPDNFQSRRPNTSFCFLDIRSPGLGDTAMYLCATSRAAVPYNEQFFGPGTRLTVL.

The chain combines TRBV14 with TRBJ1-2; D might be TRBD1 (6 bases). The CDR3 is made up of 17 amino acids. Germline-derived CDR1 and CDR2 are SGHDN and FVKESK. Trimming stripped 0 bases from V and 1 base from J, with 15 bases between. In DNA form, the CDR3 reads TGTGCCAGCAGCCAAGATTGGGGCGCAGGGGATAACTATGGCTACACCTTC. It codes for CASSQDWGAGDNYGYTF.

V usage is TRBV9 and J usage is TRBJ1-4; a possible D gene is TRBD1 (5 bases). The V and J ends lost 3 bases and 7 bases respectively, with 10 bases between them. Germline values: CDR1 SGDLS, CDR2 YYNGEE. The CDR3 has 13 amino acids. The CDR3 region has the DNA TGTGCCAGCAGCGGGGGACTGGGTGAAAAACTGTTTTTT. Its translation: CASSGGLGEKLFF.

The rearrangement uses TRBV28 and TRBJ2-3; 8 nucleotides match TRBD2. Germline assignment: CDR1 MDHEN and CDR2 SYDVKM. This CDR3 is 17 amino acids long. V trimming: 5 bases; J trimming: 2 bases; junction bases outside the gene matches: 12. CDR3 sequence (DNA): TGTGCCAGCAGTCCCGGGAGGGAGACTACTCCCACAGATACGCAGTATTTT. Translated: CASSPGRETTPTDTQYF.

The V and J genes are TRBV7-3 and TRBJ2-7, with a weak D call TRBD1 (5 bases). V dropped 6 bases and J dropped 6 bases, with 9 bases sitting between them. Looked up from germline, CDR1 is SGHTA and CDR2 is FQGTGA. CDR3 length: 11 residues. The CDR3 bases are TGTGCCAGCAGGTCAAGGGGCGAGCAGTACTTC. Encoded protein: CASRSRGEQYF.

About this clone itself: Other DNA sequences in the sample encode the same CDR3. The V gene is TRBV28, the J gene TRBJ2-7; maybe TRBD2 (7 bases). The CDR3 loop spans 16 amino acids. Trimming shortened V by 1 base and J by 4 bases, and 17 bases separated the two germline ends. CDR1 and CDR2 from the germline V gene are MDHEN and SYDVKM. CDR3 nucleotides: TGTGCCAGCAGTTTATATGGGGGGGGGCTCTCTTACGAGCAGTACTTC. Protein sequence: CASSLYGGGLSYEQYF.

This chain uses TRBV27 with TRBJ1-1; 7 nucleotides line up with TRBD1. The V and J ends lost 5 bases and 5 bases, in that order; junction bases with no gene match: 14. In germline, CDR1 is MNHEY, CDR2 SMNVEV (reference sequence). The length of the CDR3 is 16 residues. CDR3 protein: CASSTQADRVATEAFF. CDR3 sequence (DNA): TGTGCCAGCAGTACACAAGCCGACAGGGTGGCTACTGAAGCTTTCTTT.

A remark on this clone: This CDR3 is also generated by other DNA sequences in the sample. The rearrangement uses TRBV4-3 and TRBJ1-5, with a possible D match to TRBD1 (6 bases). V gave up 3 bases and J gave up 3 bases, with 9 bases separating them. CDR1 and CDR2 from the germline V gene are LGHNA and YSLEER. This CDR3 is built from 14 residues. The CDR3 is CASSQDSSNQPQHF. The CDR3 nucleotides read TGCGCCAGCAGCCAGGACAGCTCCAATCAGCCCCAGCATTTT.

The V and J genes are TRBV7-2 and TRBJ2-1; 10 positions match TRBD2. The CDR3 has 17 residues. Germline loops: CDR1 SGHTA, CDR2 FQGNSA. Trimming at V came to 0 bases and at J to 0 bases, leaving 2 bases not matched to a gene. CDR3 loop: CASSLAIAGGSYNEQFF. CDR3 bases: TGTGCCAGCAGCTTAGCTATAGCGGGGGGCTCCTACAATGAGCAGTTCTTC.

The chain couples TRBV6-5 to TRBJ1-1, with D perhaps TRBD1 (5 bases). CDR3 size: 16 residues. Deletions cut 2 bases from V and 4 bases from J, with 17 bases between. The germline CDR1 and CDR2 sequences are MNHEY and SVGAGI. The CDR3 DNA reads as TGTGCCAGCAGTTACGGGGGGTCTGAGGCCAGCACTGAAGCTTTCTTT. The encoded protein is CASSYGGSEASTEAFF.

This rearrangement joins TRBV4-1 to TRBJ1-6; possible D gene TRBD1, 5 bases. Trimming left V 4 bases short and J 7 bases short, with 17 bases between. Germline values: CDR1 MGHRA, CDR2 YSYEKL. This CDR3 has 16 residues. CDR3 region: CASSPYRGLMNSPLHF. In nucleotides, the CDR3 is TGCGCCAGCAGCCCCTATAGGGGCCTCATGAATTCACCCCTCCACTTT.

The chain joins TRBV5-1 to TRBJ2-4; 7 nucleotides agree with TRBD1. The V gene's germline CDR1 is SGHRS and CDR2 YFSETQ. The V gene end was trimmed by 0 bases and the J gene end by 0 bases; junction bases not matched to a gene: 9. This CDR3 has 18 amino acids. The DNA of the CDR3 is TGCGCCAGCAGCTTGGCTGGGAACAGGGGCCTAGCCAAAAACATTCAGTACTTC. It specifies CASSLAGNRGLAKNIQYF.

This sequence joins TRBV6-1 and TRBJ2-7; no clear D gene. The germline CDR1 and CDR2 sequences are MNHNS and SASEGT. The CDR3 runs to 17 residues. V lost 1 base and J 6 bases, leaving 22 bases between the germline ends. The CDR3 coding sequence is TGTGCCAGCAGTGAAGATGGCGCCGGTCTAGGTTCTTGCGAGCAGTACTTC. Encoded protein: CASSEDGAGLGSCEQYF.

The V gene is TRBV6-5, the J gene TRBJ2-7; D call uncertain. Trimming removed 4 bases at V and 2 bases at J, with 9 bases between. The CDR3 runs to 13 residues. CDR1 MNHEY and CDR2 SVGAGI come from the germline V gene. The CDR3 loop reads CASSSDIPYEQYF. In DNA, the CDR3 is TGTGCCAGCAGTTCCGACATCCCCTACGAGCAGTACTTC.

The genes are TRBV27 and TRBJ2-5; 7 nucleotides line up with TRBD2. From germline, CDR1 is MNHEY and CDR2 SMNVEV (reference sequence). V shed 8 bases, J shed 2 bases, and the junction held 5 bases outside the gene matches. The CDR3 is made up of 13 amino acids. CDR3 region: CASRTRAQETQYF. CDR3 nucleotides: TGTGCCAGCCGGACTAGAGCACAAGAGACCCAGTACTTC.